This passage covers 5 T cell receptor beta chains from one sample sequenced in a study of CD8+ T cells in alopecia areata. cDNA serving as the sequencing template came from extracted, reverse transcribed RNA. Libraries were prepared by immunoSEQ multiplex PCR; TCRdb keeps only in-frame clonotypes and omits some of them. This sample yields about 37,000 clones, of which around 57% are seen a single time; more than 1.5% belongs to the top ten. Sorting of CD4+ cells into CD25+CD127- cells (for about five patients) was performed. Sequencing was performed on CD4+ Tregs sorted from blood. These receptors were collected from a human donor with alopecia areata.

The chain's CDR3 is CATQSTGPGNTIYF. The CDR3 DNA follows: TGTGCCACCCAATCCACGGGACCTGGAAACACCATATATTTT. The chain links TRBV6-5 to TRBJ1-3, with D maybe TRBD1 (5 bases). Between the trimmed V and J ends, which lost 10 bases and 2 bases, there was a span of 15 bases. The CDR3 is 14 residues long. Germline-derived CDR1 and CDR2 are MNHEY and SVGAGI.

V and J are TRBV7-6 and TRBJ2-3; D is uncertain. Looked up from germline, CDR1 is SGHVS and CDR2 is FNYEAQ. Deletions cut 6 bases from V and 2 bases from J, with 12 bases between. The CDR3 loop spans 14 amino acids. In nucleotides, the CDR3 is TGTGCCAGCAGTTTGACTCGAACCACAGATACGCAGTATTTT. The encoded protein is CASSLTRTTDTQYF.

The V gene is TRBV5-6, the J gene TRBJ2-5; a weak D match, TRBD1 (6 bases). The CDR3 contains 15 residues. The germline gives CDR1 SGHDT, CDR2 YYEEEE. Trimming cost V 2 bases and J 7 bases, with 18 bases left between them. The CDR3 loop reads CASSLVGGSSRTQYF. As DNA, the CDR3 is TGTGCCAGCAGCTTAGTAGGGGGTTCGAGTCGGACCCAGTACTTC.

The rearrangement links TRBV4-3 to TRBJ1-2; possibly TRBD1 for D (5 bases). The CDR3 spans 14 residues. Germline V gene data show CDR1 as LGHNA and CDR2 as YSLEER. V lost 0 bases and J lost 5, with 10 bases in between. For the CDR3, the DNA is TGCGCCAGCAGCCAAGATCCAGGGATATATGGCTACACCTTC. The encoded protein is CASSQDPGIYGYTF.

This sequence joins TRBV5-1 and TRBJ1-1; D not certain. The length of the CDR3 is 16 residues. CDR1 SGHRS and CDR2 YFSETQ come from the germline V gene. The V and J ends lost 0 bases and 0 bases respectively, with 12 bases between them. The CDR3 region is CASSLALGAVNTEAFF. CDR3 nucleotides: TGCGCCAGCAGCTTGGCCCTGGGAGCTGTGAACACTGAAGCTTTCTTT. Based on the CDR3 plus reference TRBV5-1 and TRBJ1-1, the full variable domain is KAGVTQTPRYLIKTRGQQVTLSCSPISGHRSVSWYQQTPGQGLQFLFEYFSETQRNKGNFPGRFSGRQFSNSRSEMNVSTLELGDSALYLCASSLALGAVNTEAFFGQGTRLTVV.